Listed here are 17 T cell receptor beta chains from one sample, sequenced in a study of blood T cell repertoires in COVID-19. This table comes from immunoSEQ multiplex PCR, and its TCRdb copy is limited to in-frame clones, with some not included. The table shows some 35,000 clones, with 88% occurring only once. Input material: peripheral blood. The receptors originated from a man aged 65 to 85 with acute or convalescent COVID-19.

The chain carries TRBV18 and TRBJ1-2; D call uncertain. The CDR3 runs to 15 residues. The germline V and J ends were trimmed by 3 bases and 3 bases, with 14 bases remaining between them. CDR1 KGHSH and CDR2 LQKENI come from the germline V gene. This CDR3 reads CASSPSVERDYGYTF. DNA of the CDR3: TGTGCCAGCTCACCGTCCGTAGAGAGGGACTATGGCTACACCTTC. Filled out from reference TRBV18 and TRBJ1-2, the complete variable domain reads NAGVMQNPRHLVRRRGQEARLRCSPMKGHSHVYWYRQLPEEGLKFMVYLQKENIIDESGMPKERFSAEFPKEGPSILRIQQVVRGDSAAYFCASSPSVERDYGYTFGSGTRLTVV.

This chain uses TRBV19 with TRBJ1-5, with 7 bases aligning to TRBD1. Trimming cost V 4 bases and J 6 bases; bases outside gene matches: 9. CDR3 length: 15 residues. Per the germline V gene, CDR1 is LNHDA and CDR2 is SQIVND (reference sequence). CDR3 residues: CASSTQQGLSQPQHF. CDR3 in DNA: TGTGCCAGTAGTACACAACAGGGGCTAAGTCAGCCCCAGCATTTT.

The chain has TRBV29-1 and TRBJ1-5; 7 positions match TRBD1. The junction had 1 base not matched to a gene; V was cut back by 4 bases and J by 4 bases. Looked up from germline, CDR1 is SQVTM and CDR2 is ANQGSEA. The CDR3 runs to 12 residues. CDR3 DNA sequence: TGCAGCGTTGTACAGGGGAATCAGCCCCAGCATTTT. Translation: CSVVQGNQPQHF.

V usage is TRBV19 and J usage is TRBJ1-5, with a possible D match to TRBD1 (5 bases). Trimming pared 2 bases from V and 6 bases from J, leaving 14 bases between. Germline loops: CDR1 LNHDA, CDR2 SQIVND (reference sequence). The CDR3 has 15 residues. The CDR3 reads CASSISFQGGQPQHF. The CDR3 DNA reads TGTGCCAGTAGTATATCTTTCCAGGGAGGTCAGCCCCAGCATTTT.

This chain links TRBV6-1 with TRBJ2-1, with 10 positions matching TRBD2. The CDR3 has 12 amino acids. Germline CDR1 reads MNHNS; CDR2 reads SASEGT. Trimming at V came to 2 bases and at J to 15 bases, leaving 4 bases not matched to a gene. The CDR3 here is CASSELAGDPFF. The CDR3 nucleotides are TGTGCCAGCAGTGAACTAGCGGGAGATCCGTTCTTC.

The chain carries TRBV19 and TRBJ2-3; a weak D match, TRBD2 (7 bases). The V end was cut by 4 bases, the J end by 0 bases, with 17 bases between. Germline V lookup: CDR1 LNHDA, CDR2 SQIVND (reference sequence). This CDR3 spans 17 amino acids. The DNA of the CDR3 is TGTGCCAGTAGTAGGGACATAACTAGCGACAGCACAGATACGCAGTATTTT. This gives the protein CASSRDITSDSTDTQYF.

The chain links TRBV7-8 to TRBJ2-7; D call uncertain. Trimming removed 5 bases from V and 3 bases from J, with 8 bases in between. Germline lookup yields CDR1 SGHVS and CDR2 FQNEAQ. The CDR3 runs 12 residues. The CDR3 loop is CASSPNVYEQYF. The CDR3 DNA sequence: TGTGCCAGCAGCCCTAATGTCTACGAGCAGTACTTC.

The chain recombines TRBV3-1 (or the pseudogene TRBV3-2) with TRBJ1-2; no firm D call. The V end lost 0 bases, the J end lost 8 bases, and 10 bases lay between the germline ends. CDR3 size: 13 residues. CDR1 and CDR2 (germline): LGHDT, YNNKEL (reference sequence). This chain's CDR3 is CASSQEPGIGYTF. CDR3 DNA: TGTGCCAGCAGCCAAGAACCGGGGATAGGCTACACCTTC.

J is TRBJ2-6 and V is TRBV19; D is possibly TRBD2 (5 bases). This CDR3 contains 17 residues. Germline V lookup: CDR1 LNHDA, CDR2 SQIVND (reference sequence). Trimming pared 1 base from V and 1 base from J, leaving 11 bases between. In nucleotides, the CDR3 is TGTGCCAGTAGTATAGCTCGGGGTCGGTCTGGGGCCAACGTCCTGACTTTC. Translation: CASSIARGRSGANVLTF. Combining the CDR3 with reference TRBV19 and TRBJ2-6 gives the whole variable domain DGGITQSPKYLFRKEGQNVTLSCEQNLNHDAMYWYRQDPGQGLRLIYYSQIVNDFQKGDIAEGYSVSREKKESFPLTVTSAQKNPTAFYLCASSIARGRSGANVLTFGAGSRLTVL.

This chain uses TRBV5-4 with TRBJ2-1; 7 bases agree with TRBD2. V lost 2 bases and J lost 2; bases outside the gene matches: 4. Germline assignment: CDR1 SGHNT and CDR2 YYREEE (reference sequence). This CDR3 has 15 amino acids. CDR3 protein: CASSLLANPYNEQFF. The CDR3 region has the DNA TGTGCCAGCAGCTTACTAGCGAACCCCTACAATGAGCAGTTCTTC.

Worth noting for this clone: Mismatch with germline at one junction end may stem from a read error. V is TRBV7-2 and J is TRBJ2-1; TRBD1 agrees at 8 bases. Germline V gives CDR1 SGHTA, CDR2 FQGNSA. This CDR3 has 15 amino acids. In DNA, the CDR3 is TGTGCCAGCAGTTTAGACAGGGGTGAGTACAATGAGCAGTTCTTC. Translated, it gives CASSLDRGEYNEQFF.

The genes are TRBV19 and TRBJ1-2; TRBD1 might be the D (5 bases). Trimming removed 6 bases from V and 2 bases from J, with 16 bases in between. Germline V gene lookup returns CDR1 LNHDA and CDR2 SQIVND (reference sequence). CDR3 size: 15 residues. The DNA for the CDR3 is TGTGCCAGTAGCTCCCAGGGACTCCGAAACTATGGCTACACCTTC. Translating gives CASSSQGLRNYGYTF.

This chain connects TRBV12-3 or TRBV12-4 to TRBJ2-7; D perhaps matches TRBD2 (7 bases). V gave up 3 bases and J gave up 9 bases, with 12 bases separating them. This CDR3 is 12 amino acids long. The CDR3 is CASSFSGEGQYF. In nucleotides, the CDR3 is TGTGCCAGCAGTTTTTCAGGGGAGGGGCAGTACTTC.

The chain employs TRBV9 and TRBJ1-2; D is perhaps TRBD1 (6 bases). V dropped 6 bases and J dropped 4 bases, with 25 bases sitting between them. Germline V gene sequence: CDR1 SGDLS, CDR2 YYNGEE. The CDR3 runs to 17 residues. The chain's CDR3 is CASTENVELGAGYGYTF. CDR3 nucleotide sequence: TGTGCCAGCACCGAAAACGTAGAATTGGGGGCAGGCTATGGCTACACCTTC.

This chain links TRBV5-4 with TRBJ2-3; D possibly corresponds to TRBD2 (6 bases). V lost 4 bases to trimming and J lost 0 bases, with 12 bases between them. The CDR3 is 15 amino acids. From germline, CDR1 is SGHNT and CDR2 YYREEE (reference sequence). The CDR3 bases are TGTGCCAGCAGCGGCGGGACGCCTAGCACAGATACGCAGTATTTT. This gives the protein CASSGGTPSTDTQYF.

V gene TRBV7-9 combines with J gene TRBJ1-1, with TRBD1 as a possible D gene (5 bases). The V gene lost 1 base and the J gene lost 2 bases, with 14 bases spanning the gap. The CDR3 length is 16 residues. CDR1 SEHNR and CDR2 FQNEAQ come from the germline V gene (reference sequence). The DNA of the CDR3 is TGTGCCAGCAGCTTAGAACGGCAGGGACTTAACACTGAAGCTTTCTTT. Its protein is CASSLERQGLNTEAFF.

This chain joins TRBV7-2 and TRBJ1-1; D is ambiguous. Looked up from germline, CDR1 is SGHTA and CDR2 is FQGNSA. V was clipped by 8 bases and J by 6 bases, with 10 bases between them. The CDR3 runs 11 residues. The CDR3 sequence: CASGQTSEAFF. The CDR3, as DNA: TGTGCCAGCGGTCAAACTTCTGAAGCTTTCTTT.